Listed here are 5 T cell receptor beta chains from one sample, sequenced in a study of graft-versus-host responses after intestinal transplantation. Antigens of these TCRs are unknown. Profiled with immunoSEQ multiplex PCR; TCRdb holds only in-frame clones, not every one. The table has nearly 110,000 clones, over 80% seen once. The source was unstimulated CD4+ T cells sorted from spleen or lymph node cells, collected before transplant. The receptor set was obtained from a human donor who was the organ donor for an intestinal transplant.

About this clone itself: The conserved phenylalanine or tryptophan is not found at the CDR3 terminus, so this likely reflects a read error. It is unclear where the CDR3 begins or ends on the DNA, so no DNA is shown, and the CDR3 is as TCRdb lists it. The chain combines TRBV6-5 with TRBJ2-6; TRBD1 was called by the table and not checked on the DNA. The CDR3 totals 11 residues, both ends included. Germline V gives CDR1 MNHEY, CDR2 SVGAGI. CDR3 protein: CASSYSGQLFL.

This chain connects TRBV6-5 to TRBJ1-5, with TRBD1 identical over 11 bases. Looked up from germline, CDR1 is MNHEY and CDR2 is SVGAGI. This CDR3 contains 15 residues. With 5 bases clipped from V and 3 bases from J, the junction kept 3 bases outside the gene matches. The CDR3 DNA reads as TGTGCCAGCAGTCCGGACAGGGGGCCCAATCAGCCCCAGCATTTT. It encodes CASSPDRGPNQPQHF.

This chain uses TRBV9 with TRBJ1-2; 11 bases are shared with TRBD1. Germline V gives CDR1 SGDLS, CDR2 YYNGEE. CDR3 length: 14 residues. Trimming cost V 3 bases and J 6 bases; bases outside gene matches: 4. CDR3 sequence: CASSDRDRGDGYTF. CDR3 in DNA: TGTGCCAGCAGCGACCGGGACAGGGGGGATGGCTACACCTTC.

The chain couples TRBV27 to TRBJ2-2; the match to TRBD2 covers 11 bases. Trimming took 3 bases from V and 3 from J; bases not matched to a gene: 0. This CDR3 is built from 15 residues. From germline, CDR1 is MNHEY and CDR2 SMNVEV (reference sequence). CDR3 nucleotide sequence: TGTGCCAGCAGTTTTAGCGGGGGGGACACCGGGGAGCTGTTTTTT. Its translation: CASSFSGGDTGELFF.

The chain combines TRBV6-5 with TRBJ1-3; D is possibly TRBD1 (5 bases). The CDR3 covers 15 residues. V lost 2 bases and J 0 bases, leaving 8 bases between the germline ends. Per germline, CDR1 MNHEY and CDR2 SVGAGI. The CDR3 nucleotides read TGTGCCAGCAGTTACATCCAGGGCTCTGGAAACACCATATATTTT. Its translation is CASSYIQGSGNTIYF.